Listed below are T cell receptor beta chains from one sample, sequenced in a study of cytomegalovirus exposure and HLA in healthy donors. Generated by immunoSEQ multiplex PCR, the TCRdb table keeps only in-frame clones and is missing some. Of about 260,000 clones listed, about 92% are singletons. What was sequenced was PBMCs. The receptors come from a woman aged 25-40 years in good health and CMV-seronegative. CDR3s include the opening cysteine and the closing phenylalanine or tryptophan. The order of the fields is V gene, clone size, D gene, J gene, CDR3 protein, CDR3 DNA. A D gene is named only where the DNA matches it firmly. Only some rows state a clone size, as once, few, many or a class for expanded clones.

V: TRBV19; size: once; D: NA; J: TRBJ2-3; CDR3: CASRSGVDTQYF; DNA: TGTGCCAGTAGATCAGGGGTAGATACGCAGTATTTT
V: TRBV18; size: NA; D: TRBD1; J: TRBJ1-2; CDR3: CASSPLRPPGQGDGYTF; DNA: TGTGCCAGCTCACCGTTAAGGCCCCCGGGACAGGGCGATGGCTACACCTTC
V: TRBV27; size: once; D: NA; J: TRBJ2-1; CDR3: CASRERPPGFSGYNEQFF; DNA: TGTGCCAGCAGAGAACGCCCCCCAGGGTTTAGCGGCTACAATGAGCAGTTCTTC
V: TRBV9; size: NA; D: TRBD2; J: TRBJ2-5; CDR3: CASSARLADQGTQYF; DNA: TGTGCCAGCAGCGCCAGACTAGCGGACCAAGGGACCCAGTACTTC
V: TRBV27; size: NA; D: NA; J: TRBJ2-7; CDR3: CASTSDFYEQYF; DNA: TGTGCCAGCACTTCGGACTTCTACGAGCAGTACTTC
V: TRBV9; size: NA; D: NA; J: TRBJ1-4; CDR3: CASSKQGIGEKLFF; DNA: TGTGCCAGCAGCAAACAGGGAATCGGCGAAAAACTGTTTTTT
V: TRBV5-6; size: NA; D: TRBD1; J: TRBJ1-2; CDR3: CASSYQGAGYTF; DNA: TGTGCCAGCAGCTACCAGGGGGCCGGCTACACCTTC
V: TRBV28; size: NA; D: NA; J: TRBJ2-4; CDR3: CASSPIALSPDSIKNIQYF; DNA: TGTGCCAGCAGTCCCATTGCCCTTTCCCCTGACAGTATCAAAAACATTCAGTACTTC
V: TRBV5-1; size: few; D: NA; J: TRBJ1-2; CDR3: CASSNVQDYGYTF; DNA: TGCGCCAGCAGCAATGTTCAGGACTATGGCTACACCTTC
V: TRBV27; size: NA; D: TRBD2; J: TRBJ2-1; CDR3: CASSYLLAGDNEQFF; DNA: TGTGCCAGCAGTTATTTGCTAGCGGGGGACAATGAGCAGTTCTTC
V: TRBV5-1; size: NA; D: TRBD1; J: TRBJ2-5; CDR3: CASSTGQGAETQYF; DNA: TGCGCCAGCAGCACCGGACAGGGGGCCGAGACCCAGTACTTC
V: TRBV4-3; size: NA; D: NA; J: TRBJ1-2; CDR3: CASSQLLGDDYGYTF; DNA: TGCGCCAGCAGCCAACTCCTCGGGGACGACTATGGCTACACCTTC
V: TRBV4-1; size: NA; D: TRBD2; J: TRBJ2-1; CDR3: CASSQDRAGVVNEQFF; DNA: TGCGCCAGCAGCCAAGATCGCGCGGGAGTAGTGAATGAGCAGTTCTTC
V: TRBV7-9; size: NA; D: NA; J: TRBJ2-1; CDR3: CASSLYGASYNEQFF; DNA: TGTGCCAGCAGCTTATACGGGGCTTCCTACAATGAGCAGTTCTTC
V: TRBV30; size: few; D: NA; J: TRBJ1-3; CDR3: CAWEDPQGPIRF; DNA: TGTGCCTGGGAAGACCCACAGGGCCCTATTCGTTTT
V: TRBV27; size: NA; D: NA; J: TRBJ2-7; CDR3: CASSKGMGLEQYF; DNA: TGTGCCAGCAGTAAGGGGATGGGGCTCGAGCAGTACTTC
V: TRBV18; size: NA; D: TRBD2; J: TRBJ2-7; CDR3: CASSTSGSSYEQYF; DNA: TGTGCCAGCTCAACTAGCGGGAGCTCCTACGAGCAGTACTTC
V: TRBV5-4; size: NA; D: TRBD1; J: TRBJ2-6; CDR3: CASSRGQAMWGANVLTF; DNA: TGTGCCAGCAGCAGGGGACAGGCCATGTGGGGGGCCAACGTCCTGACTTTC
V: TRBV5-8; size: once; D: TRBD2; J: TRBJ2-7; CDR3: CASSPLAGDSYEQYF; DNA: TGTGCCAGCAGCCCTCTAGCGGGAGACTCCTACGAGCAGTACTTC
V: TRBV7-2; size: NA; D: NA; J: TRBJ2-1; CDR3: CASSSVRWDEQFF; DNA: TGTGCCAGCAGCTCCGTTAGATGGGATGAGCAGTTCTTC
V: TRBV5-1; size: NA; D: TRBD2; J: TRBJ2-7; CDR3: CASSSGLAGVEEQYF; DNA: TGCGCCAGCAGCTCAGGACTAGCGGGAGTAGAAGAGCAGTACTTC
V: TRBV28; size: NA; D: NA; J: TRBJ1-2; CDR3: CASSRQDYGYTF; DNA: TGTGCCAGCAGTCGACAGGACTATGGCTACACCTTC
V: TRBV20-1; size: once; D: NA; J: TRBJ2-1; CDR3: CSVGVNEQFF; DNA: TGCAGTGTGGGGGTCAATGAGCAGTTCTTC
V: TRBV27; size: once; D: TRBD1; J: TRBJ2-2; CDR3: CASGWTGVGELFF; DNA: TGTGCCAGCGGGTGGACAGGGGTCGGGGAGCTGTTTTTT
V: TRBV7-6; size: NA; D: TRBD2; J: TRBJ2-7; CDR3: CASSLGGGTAYEQYF; DNA: TGTGCCAGCAGCTTAGGGGGGGGGACCGCATACGAGCAGTACTTC
V: TRBV6-4; size: NA; D: NA; J: TRBJ2-3; CDR3: CASSDRPTDTQYF; DNA: TGTGCCAGCAGTGACCGACCCACAGATACGCAGTATTTT
V: TRBV19; size: NA; D: TRBD1; J: TRBJ1-5; CDR3: CASRTGTSGQPQHF; DNA: TGTGCCAGTAGGACAGGGACGTCCGGCCAGCCCCAGCATTTT
V: TRBV15; size: NA; D: TRBD1; J: TRBJ1-2; CDR3: CATSRDSPIIAMDGYTF; DNA: TGTGCCACCAGCCGGGACAGTCCTATCATAGCTATGGATGGCTACACCTTC
V: TRBV4-2; size: NA; D: NA; J: TRBJ2-3; CDR3: CASSQALTDTQYF; DNA: TGTGCCAGCAGCCAAGCCCTCACAGATACGCAGTATTTT
V: TRBV9; size: NA; D: NA; J: TRBJ2-7; CDR3: CASSVGTAYEQYF; DNA: TGTGCCAGCAGCGTCGGGACTGCCTACGAGCAGTACTTC
V: TRBV9; size: NA; D: NA; J: TRBJ2-2; CDR3: CASSVGGSDTGELFF; DNA: TGTGCCAGCAGCGTAGGTGGGTCGGACACCGGGGAGCTGTTTTTT
V: TRBV21-1; size: NA; D: NA; J: TRBJ2-7; CDR3: CASSRHEQYF; DNA: TGTGCCAGCAGTCGACACGAGCAGTACTTC
V: TRBV4-3; size: once; D: NA; J: TRBJ2-2; CDR3: CASSHQGSGTGELFF; DNA: TGCGCCAGCAGCCACCAGGGGAGCGGTACCGGGGAGCTGTTTTTT
V: TRBV7-2; size: NA; D: TRBD2; J: TRBJ2-3; CDR3: CASSSSGRARDTQYF; DNA: TGTGCCAGCAGCTCCAGCGGGAGGGCCAGAGATACGCAGTATTTT
V: TRBV6-5; size: NA; D: NA; J: TRBJ2-2; CDR3: CASSYWDIANTGELFF; DNA: TGTGCCAGCAGTTACTGGGACATCGCGAACACCGGGGAGCTGTTTTTT
V: TRBV27; size: NA; D: NA; J: TRBJ1-5; CDR3: CASSLGGVSQPQHF; DNA: TGTGCCAGCAGTTTAGGTGGGGTTTCTCAGCCCCAGCATTTT
V: TRBV19; size: NA; D: TRBD1; J: TRBJ1-2; CDR3: CASSNPPGGDGYTF; DNA: TGTGCCAGTAGTAATCCCCCAGGGGGGGATGGCTACACCTTC
V: TRBV27; size: NA; D: NA; J: TRBJ1-5; CDR3: CASSLFSGEHQPQHF; DNA: TGTGCCAGCAGTTTATTTTCGGGGGAACATCAGCCCCAGCATTTT
V: TRBV5-5; size: NA; D: TRBD2; J: TRBJ2-7; CDR3: CASSFRGGPYEQYF; DNA: TGTGCCAGCAGCTTTCGGGGGGGACCCTACGAGCAGTACTTC
V: TRBV19; size: NA; D: NA; J: TRBJ2-2; CDR3: CASSNEISTGELFF; DNA: TGTGCCAGTAGTAATGAGATAAGCACCGGGGAGCTGTTTTTT
V: TRBV6-4; size: once; D: TRBD1; J: TRBJ2-3; CDR3: CASSDTTETGLRTDTQYF; DNA: TGTGCCAGCAGTGACACGACGGAGACAGGGCTTCGGACAGATACGCAGTATTTT
V: TRBV20-1; size: NA; D: TRBD2; J: TRBJ2-7; CDR3: CRPGGEQYF; DNA: TGCAGGCCGGGGGGCGAGCAGTACTTC
V: TRBV2; size: NA; D: TRBD1; J: TRBJ1-2; CDR3: CASLGQGARGYTF; DNA: TGTGCCAGTCTGGGACAGGGGGCCAGAGGCTACACCTTC
V: TRBV28; size: once; D: TRBD1; J: TRBJ1-4; CDR3: CASSSPGQGATNEKLFF; DNA: TGTGCCAGCAGTTCCCCGGGACAGGGGGCAACTAATGAAAAACTGTTTTTT
V: TRBV5-4; size: NA; D: NA; J: TRBJ2-3; CDR3: CASSFDSTDTQYF; DNA: TGTGCCAGCAGCTTTGACAGCACAGATACGCAGTATTTT
V: TRBV27; size: NA; D: TRBD2; J: TRBJ2-3; CDR3: CASSLTGGQDTQYF; DNA: TGTGCCAGCAGTTTAACGGGAGGCCAAGATACGCAGTATTTT
V: TRBV6-1; size: NA; D: TRBD1; J: TRBJ1-5; CDR3: CASSDPTGANQPQHF; DNA: TGTGCCAGCAGTGATCCCACAGGGGCCAATCAGCCCCAGCATTTT
V: TRBV5-4; size: NA; D: TRBD2; J: TRBJ2-7; CDR3: CASSGGSRGGGAGEQYF; DNA: TGTGCCAGCAGCGGGGGATCCCGCGGCGGGGGGGCCGGCGAGCAGTACTTC
V: TRBV7-9; size: NA; D: NA; J: TRBJ2-7; CDR3: CASSARDNYEQYF; DNA: TGTGCCAGCAGCGCCCGGGACAACTACGAGCAGTACTTC
V: TRBV27; size: many; D: TRBD2; J: TRBJ2-7; CDR3: CASRGTSGLVEQYF; DNA: TGTGCCAGCAGGGGGACTAGCGGGCTGGTGGAGCAGTACTTC
V: TRBV30; size: NA; D: TRBD1; J: TRBJ2-3; CDR3: CAFRDRSTDTQYF; DNA: TGTGCCTTCCGGGACAGGTCCACAGATACGCAGTATTTT
V: TRBV27; size: NA; D: TRBD2; J: TRBJ2-7; CDR3: CASSLGSLWRTSGYEQYF; DNA: TGTGCCAGCAGTTTAGGGTCCCTATGGAGGACTAGCGGCTACGAGCAGTACTTC
V: TRBV2; size: NA; D: TRBD2; J: TRBJ2-3; CDR3: CASKFAGGTDTQYF; DNA: TGTGCCAGCAAGTTCGCGGGGGGGACAGATACGCAGTATTTT